Included here is one TCR beta chain sequence, with context. Its specificity is unknown. Produced via immunoSEQ multiplex PCR; TCRdb's table is partial and in-frame only. In the table there are about 68,000 clones, around 90% of which are singletons. This CDR3 is 15 amino acids long. The ends lost 2 bases at V and 5 bases at J; junction bases unmatched: 5. CDR1 is MDHEN and CDR2 is SYDVKM in the germline V gene. These data originate in a study of OX40 agonist ivuxolimab in advanced cancers. Study results and caveats: At 0.1 to 3.0 mg/kg and by week 6, clonal expansion occurred in CD4+ and CD8+ blood T cells. In CD8+ T cells, expanded clones were on average more numerous than in CD4+.

Sequenced here: CD4+ or CD8+ T cells sorted from blood, sampled in a trial of the OX40 agonist ivuxolimab. This TCR derives from an adult with an advanced solid tumor such as melanoma, head and neck, liver or kidney cancer. The chain links TRBV28 to TRBJ2-5, with 10 nucleotides matching TRBD2. The CDR3 region is CASSLTSGAQETQYF. CDR3 bases: TGTGCCAGCAGTTTAACTAGCGGGGCCCAGGAGACCCAGTACTTC.